This entry concerns a single T cell receptor beta chain. The sample belongs to a study of blood T cell repertoires in COVID-19. About the study: Both acute and convalescent COVID-19 samples were obtained from the United States, Italy and Spain.

As handled by the study authors: Amplifying reference gene primers gave estimates of nucleated cell counts. The assay was immunoSEQ multiplex PCR, and TCRdb's table has in-frame clones only and misses some. V, J and clone size are taken as reported in that table, and D and trimming were inferred from the DNA itself. Among a few hundred thousand clones listed, approximately 87% were seen once. The sequenced material came from PBMCs or T cells enriched from blood (not recorded which). This sequence originates from a woman in her forties or fifties who had recovered from COVID-19.

The CDR3 loop is CASSQDLALSGANVLTF. In DNA, the CDR3 is TGCGCCAGCAGCCAAGATCTAGCACTCTCGGGGGCCAACGTCCTGACTTTC. The chain has TRBV4-3 and TRBJ2-6; tentative D call: TRBD2 (5 bases). The CDR3 loop spans 17 amino acids. Germline loops: CDR1 LGHNA, CDR2 YSLEER. V lost 0 bases and J 4 bases, leaving 13 bases between the germline ends.